This T cell receptor beta chain was captured by sequencing in a study of T cell repertoires in cytomegalovirus infection. TCRdb redid the calling of the reads with MiXCR, one entry per CDR3 protein. Of hundreds of thousands of distinct CDR3 sequences in the sample, around 31% were seen once. Germline CDR1 reads SGHVS; CDR2 reads FQNEAQ. Trimming took off 5 bases at V and 1 base at J, with 12 bases between the two ends. This CDR3 comprises 14 residues. This clonotype was seen repeatedly, ten times or more. Its antigen is as yet unknown. The clonotype originates from a human donor in good health (CMV status not recorded). Some clones in this sample may be carry-over from other donors' samples. The gene calls are TRBV7-8 and TRBJ2-7; a weak D match, TRBD1 (6 bases). Sequences were derived from cultured PBMCs, sampled from culture after CMV antigen stimulation. The CDR3 DNA sequence: TGTGCCAGCAGCGTCCGGGACACTTCCTACGAGCAGTACTTC. Translated, it gives CASSVRDTSYEQYF. The full variable domain, rest sourced from reference TRBV7-8 and TRBJ2-7, is GAGVSQSPRYKVAKRGQDVALRCDPISGHVSLFWYQQALGQGPEFLTYFQNEAQLDKSGLPSDRFFAERPEGSVSTLKIQRTQQEDSAVYLCASSVRDTSYEQYFGPGTRLTVT.